Following are 26 T cell receptor beta chains from one sample sequenced in a study of graft-versus-host responses after intestinal transplantation. For these receptors, no antigen is known. Repertoires were generated with immunoSEQ multiplex PCR, while TCRdb's copy carries only in-frame clones and drops some. Of about 59,000 clones listed, around 93% are singletons. The sequenced sample was unstimulated CD4+ T cells sorted from spleen or lymph node cells, obtained before transplant. Every receptor here comes from a human donor who was the organ donor for an intestinal transplant.

V gene TRBV4-2 combines with J gene TRBJ1-2, with D uncertain. The CDR3 length is 16 residues. The germline V and J ends were trimmed by 4 bases and 4 bases, with 19 bases remaining between them. Germline assignment: CDR1 LGHNA and CDR2 YNFKEQ. CDR3 residues: CASSPMDQFQFYGYTF. The CDR3 nucleotides are TGTGCCAGCAGCCCCATGGACCAGTTTCAATTCTATGGCTACACCTTC.

This clone has more than one count but fewer than ten. The chain is built from TRBV5-4 and TRBJ2-5; TRBD2 agrees at 8 bases. Germline V gene data show CDR1 as SGHNT and CDR2 as YYREEE (reference sequence). The CDR3 length is 14 residues. V gave up 0 bases and J gave up 4 bases; unmatched junction bases: 2. The CDR3 DNA sequence: TGTGCCAGCAGCTTGGGCGGGGGGCGAGAGACCCAGTACTTC. Its protein is CASSLGGGRETQYF. Drawing the rest from reference TRBV5-4 and TRBJ2-5, the complete variable domain is ETGVTQSPTHLIKTRGQQVTLRCSSQSGHNTVSWYQQALGQGPQFIFQYYREEENGRGNFPPRFSGLQFPNYSSELNVNALELDDSALYLCASSLGGGRETQYFGPGTRLLVL.

This chain connects TRBV19 to TRBJ2-3; 10 bases are shared with TRBD2. Germline CDR1 is LNHDA and CDR2 is SQIVND (reference sequence). After removal of 6 bases from V and 5 bases from J, the junction contained 14 bases not matched to a gene. This CDR3 has 17 amino acids. This CDR3 is CASSPRQRGGIGDTQYF. The CDR3 nucleotides read TGTGCCAGTAGCCCCAGGCAGCGGGGGGGTATAGGAGATACGCAGTATTTT. Full variable domain (missing parts from reference TRBV19 and TRBJ2-3): DGGITQSPKYLFRKEGQNVTLSCEQNLNHDAMYWYRQDPGQGLRLIYYSQIVNDFQKGDIAEGYSVSREKKESFPLTVTSAQKNPTAFYLCASSPRQRGGIGDTQYFGPGTRLTVL.

In its sample, this clone was seen once. CDR3 DNA: TGTGCCATCAGTGAAACCGGACGGTACTACGAGCAGTACTTC. Translated: CAISETGRYYEQYF. V and J are TRBV10-3 and TRBJ2-7; D ambiguous. V lost 3 bases, J lost 3 bases, and 12 bases lay in between. Germline V gives CDR1 ENHRY, CDR2 SYGVKD. CDR3 size: 14 residues.

The chain couples TRBV18 to TRBJ2-7; possibly TRBD1 for D (6 bases). Trimming pared 2 bases from V and 10 bases from J, leaving 21 bases between. The CDR3 runs 15 residues. Per germline, CDR1 KGHSH and CDR2 LQKENI. The CDR3 DNA is TGTGCCAGCTCACCAAATCCGGGACAAGACCTCGAACAGTACTTC. This codes for CASSPNPGQDLEQYF. Drawing the rest from reference TRBV18 and TRBJ2-7, the complete variable domain is NAGVMQNPRHLVRRRGQEARLRCSPMKGHSHVYWYRQLPEEGLKFMVYLQKENIIDESGMPKERFSAEFPKEGPSILRIQQVVRGDSAAYFCASSPNPGQDLEQYFGPGTRLTVT.

The rearrangement joins TRBV5-6 to TRBJ2-5; D uncertain. The CDR3 loop spans 13 amino acids. Germline loops: CDR1 SGHDT, CDR2 YYEEEE. V dropped 5 bases and J dropped 4 bases, with 12 bases sitting between them. The CDR3 bases are TGTGCCAGCAGACCACTTGGGTCAGAGACCCAGTACTTC. Amino acid sequence: CASRPLGSETQYF.

V gene TRBV14 combines with J gene TRBJ1-1; weak D call: TRBD1 (6 bases). Germline V gene lookup returns CDR1 SGHDN and CDR2 FVKESK. The CDR3 loop spans 17 amino acids. V gave up 3 bases and J gave up 0 bases, with 17 bases separating them. The DNA of the CDR3 is TGTGCCAGCAGCCAGATCCAGGGGCTTGAAATGAACACTGAAGCTTTCTTT. Translating gives CASSQIQGLEMNTEAFF.

The CDR3 protein is CASSPLGQETQYF. CDR3 nucleotide sequence: TGTGCCAGCTCACCATTAGGGCAAGAGACCCAGTACTTC. This chain uses TRBV18 with TRBJ2-5; no clear D gene. V shed 2 bases and J shed 2 bases, with 6 bases lying between them. This CDR3 is built from 13 residues. The V gene's germline CDR1 is KGHSH and CDR2 LQKENI.

The chain joins TRBV2 to TRBJ1-2, with D maybe TRBD1 (5 bases). The CDR3 is 14 amino acids. Germline loops: CDR1 SNHLY, CDR2 FYNNEI. V was cut by 7 bases and J by 8 bases, with 20 bases left in between. CDR3 bases: TGTGCCAGCACTTTTGAGGCAGGGTCAGGGGGCTACACCTTC. Its protein is CASTFEAGSGGYTF.

The DNA for the CDR3 is TGCGCCAGCAGCCCGGCTCCCAGCGGGGGGGCCAACCTGTTCTTC. It yields the protein CASSPAPSGGANLFF. The chain links TRBV4-3 to TRBJ2-1; 10 bases fit TRBD2. Losses at the gene ends were 4 bases for V and 15 bases for J; bases not matched to a gene: 15. This CDR3 spans 15 amino acids. CDR1 is LGHNA and CDR2 is YSLEER in the germline V gene.

The chain is built from TRBV4-3 and TRBJ1-2; D call uncertain. The CDR3 length is 18 residues. The germline V gene has CDR1 LGHNA and CDR2 YSLEER. V lost 1 base and J lost 8, with 26 bases in between. The CDR3 nucleotides are TGCGCCAGCAGCCAAGGCCCCCCGACGCAAAGACAAGTGGGGGGCTACACCTTC. Amino acid sequence: CASSQGPPTQRQVGGYTF.

The chain has TRBV19 and TRBJ1-5; D call uncertain. The CDR3 contains 15 residues. Germline V gene data show CDR1 as LNHDA and CDR2 as SQIVND (reference sequence). The V end lost 1 base, the J end lost 3 bases, and 10 bases lay between the germline ends. This CDR3 reads CASSIGQANNQPQHF. The CDR3 DNA reads TGTGCCAGTAGTATAGGGCAGGCGAACAATCAGCCCCAGCATTTT.

V gene TRBV6-1 combines with J gene TRBJ2-7, with a weak D call TRBD1 (6 bases). V dropped 8 bases and J dropped 5 bases, with 10 bases sitting between them. The CDR3 loop spans 11 amino acids. Germline lookup yields CDR1 MNHNS and CDR2 SASEGT. The CDR3 sequence: CASQGHHEQYF. In DNA, the CDR3 is TGTGCCAGCCAGGGGCACCACGAGCAGTACTTC.

The CDR3 region has the DNA TGTGCCAGCAGCTTGGGGGGGAGAAACACTGAAGCTTTCTTT. It codes for CASSLGGRNTEAFF. The rearrangement joins TRBV5-6 to TRBJ1-1, with D perhaps matching TRBD1 (5 bases). Trimming took off 0 bases at V and 2 bases at J, with 8 bases between the two ends. This CDR3 is built from 14 residues. Germline CDR1 is SGHDT and CDR2 is YYEEEE.

The rearrangement links TRBV9 to TRBJ2-7; 11 nucleotides align to TRBD2. Germline V gives CDR1 SGDLS, CDR2 YYNGEE. This CDR3 region has 15 residues. V was pared by 4 bases and J by 6 bases, with 9 bases of the junction left unmatched. The CDR3 DNA sequence: TGTGCCAGCAGCCCCCGGACTAGCGGGTTTCGCGAGCAGTACTTC. Protein product: CASSPRTSGFREQYF.

The rearrangement links TRBV10-3 to TRBJ2-1; 11 bases align to TRBD2. The junction had 13 bases not matched to a gene; V was cut back by 6 bases and J by 3 bases. Germline V gene data show CDR1 as ENHRY and CDR2 as SYGVKD. The CDR3 loop spans 18 amino acids. The CDR3 sequence: CAIRPTGILAGGYNEQFF. The CDR3 DNA reads as TGTGCCATCAGACCGACAGGGATCCTAGCGGGGGGCTACAATGAGCAGTTCTTC.

This clone has only a few counts. V and J are TRBV7-2 and TRBJ1-2, with 10 positions matching TRBD1. J gave up 0 bases and V 1 base, and 2 bases lay outside the gene matches. The CDR3 contains 16 residues. Looked up from germline, CDR1 is SGHTA and CDR2 is FQGNSA. This chain's CDR3 is CASSLGGTGANYGYTF. CDR3 bases: TGTGCCAGCAGCTTAGGGGGGACAGGGGCTAACTATGGCTACACCTTC.

This rearrangement joins TRBV11-2 to TRBJ1-1, with D possibly TRBD1 on 5 matching bases. Trimming removed 2 bases at V and 0 bases at J, with 10 bases between. The germline V gene encodes CDR1 SGHAT and CDR2 FQNNGV. The CDR3 sequence is 15 residues long. The CDR3 here is CASSLPGTLNTEAFF. For the CDR3, the DNA is TGTGCCAGCAGCTTACCCGGGACCTTGAACACTGAAGCTTTCTTT.

The chain joins TRBV7-2 to TRBJ1-5; no definite D call. There are 13 residues in the CDR3. CDR1 is SGHTA and CDR2 is FQGNSA in the germline V gene. V shed 3 bases and J shed 1 base, with 4 bases lying between them. The CDR3 loop is CASSFTSNQPQHF. The DNA for the CDR3 is TGTGCCAGCAGCTTCACCAGCAATCAGCCCCAGCATTTT.

This clone was detected only a few times. The chain recombines TRBV6-5 with TRBJ2-5, with TRBD2 matching 9 bases. Germline-derived CDR1 and CDR2 are MNHEY and SVGAGI. V gave up 2 bases and J gave up 2 bases; unmatched junction bases: 6. The CDR3 is made up of 16 amino acids. The DNA for the CDR3 is TGTGCCAGCAGTTACGGGGCGGGGGGGAGACAAGAGACCCAGTACTTC. This sequence encodes CASSYGAGGRQETQYF.

The gene calls are TRBV19 and TRBJ2-4; 9 nucleotides agree with TRBD1. The V segment lost 10 bases and the J segment 9 bases; nucleotides outside the gene matches: 10. Germline V gene data show CDR1 as LNHDA and CDR2 as SQIVND (reference sequence). This CDR3 contains 13 residues. CDR3 in DNA: TGTGCCACCAGTGGACAGGGGATGGGCATTCAGTACTTC. This encodes CATSGQGMGIQYF. Filled out from reference TRBV19 and TRBJ2-4, the complete variable domain reads DGGITQSPKYLFRKEGQNVTLSCEQNLNHDAMYWYRQDPGQGLRLIYYSQIVNDFQKGDIAEGYSVSREKKESFPLTVTSAQKNPTAFYLCATSGQGMGIQYFGAGTRLSVL.

This chain links TRBV19 with TRBJ1-6, with a possible D match to TRBD1 (6 bases). This CDR3 is 15 amino acids long. Per the germline V gene, CDR1 is LNHDA and CDR2 is SQIVND (reference sequence). V was trimmed by 4 bases and J by 6 bases, leaving 13 bases between them. Here the CDR3 DNA reads TGTGCCAGTAGTAATTTGGACAGCTTTAATTCACCCCTCCACTTT. Translated, it gives CASSNLDSFNSPLHF.

The rearrangement uses TRBV5-1 and TRBJ1-3, with TRBD1 matching over 9 bases. The CDR3 is 15 residues long. The V gene end was trimmed by 4 bases and the J gene end by 4 bases; junction bases not matched to a gene: 6. Germline V gene data show CDR1 as SGHRS and CDR2 as YFSETQ. The chain's CDR3 is CASSPTGGSGNTIYF. CDR3 sequence (DNA): TGCGCCAGCAGCCCGACAGGGGGGTCGGGAAACACCATATATTTT. Filled out from reference TRBV5-1 and TRBJ1-3, the complete variable domain reads KAGVTQTPRYLIKTRGQQVTLSCSPISGHRSVSWYQQTPGQGLQFLFEYFSETQRNKGNFPGRFSGRQFSNSRSEMNVSTLELGDSALYLCASSPTGGSGNTIYFGEGSWLTVV.

This clone was seen a few times. This sequence joins TRBV11-2 and TRBJ2-3; D remains unclear. The CDR3 totals 14 residues. V dropped 1 base and J dropped 1 base, with 6 bases sitting between them. Germline V gene data show CDR1 as SGHAT and CDR2 as FQNNGV. The CDR3 bases are TGTGCCAGCAGCTTAGTTCAGCGCACAGATACGCAGTATTTT. This translates into CASSLVQRTDTQYF.

The chain recombines TRBV30 with TRBJ2-1; D unresolved. The V and J ends lost 0 bases and 9 bases respectively, with 6 bases between them. Germline CDR1 reads GTSNPN; CDR2 reads SVGIG (reference sequence). The CDR3 loop spans 11 amino acids. The CDR3 is CAWSVKTEQFF. The CDR3 DNA follows: TGTGCCTGGAGTGTAAAAACTGAGCAGTTCTTC.

The V call is TRBV4-2, the J call TRBJ2-6; the D call may be TRBD1 or TRBD2 (5 bases each). Germline V lookup: CDR1 LGHNA, CDR2 YNFKEQ. V lost 4 bases, J lost 4 bases, and 29 bases lay in between. The CDR3 extends over 21 amino acids. CDR3 residues: CASSLHPAGQGVAIGANVLTF. The CDR3 coding sequence is TGTGCCAGCAGCCTCCATCCGGCCGGCCAAGGGGTAGCGATAGGGGCCAACGTCCTGACTTTC.